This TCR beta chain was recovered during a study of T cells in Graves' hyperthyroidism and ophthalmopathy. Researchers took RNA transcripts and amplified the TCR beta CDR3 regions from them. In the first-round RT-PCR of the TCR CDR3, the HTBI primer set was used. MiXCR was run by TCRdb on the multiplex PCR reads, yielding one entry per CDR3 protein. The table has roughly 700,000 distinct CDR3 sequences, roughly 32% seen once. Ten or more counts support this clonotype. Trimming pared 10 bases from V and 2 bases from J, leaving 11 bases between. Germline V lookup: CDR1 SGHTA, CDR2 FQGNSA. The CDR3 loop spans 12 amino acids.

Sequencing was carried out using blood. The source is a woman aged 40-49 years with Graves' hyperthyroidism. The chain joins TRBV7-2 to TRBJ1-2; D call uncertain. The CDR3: CATRTGNYGYTF. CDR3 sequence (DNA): TGTGCCACCAGGACTGGGAACTATGGCTACACCTTC.